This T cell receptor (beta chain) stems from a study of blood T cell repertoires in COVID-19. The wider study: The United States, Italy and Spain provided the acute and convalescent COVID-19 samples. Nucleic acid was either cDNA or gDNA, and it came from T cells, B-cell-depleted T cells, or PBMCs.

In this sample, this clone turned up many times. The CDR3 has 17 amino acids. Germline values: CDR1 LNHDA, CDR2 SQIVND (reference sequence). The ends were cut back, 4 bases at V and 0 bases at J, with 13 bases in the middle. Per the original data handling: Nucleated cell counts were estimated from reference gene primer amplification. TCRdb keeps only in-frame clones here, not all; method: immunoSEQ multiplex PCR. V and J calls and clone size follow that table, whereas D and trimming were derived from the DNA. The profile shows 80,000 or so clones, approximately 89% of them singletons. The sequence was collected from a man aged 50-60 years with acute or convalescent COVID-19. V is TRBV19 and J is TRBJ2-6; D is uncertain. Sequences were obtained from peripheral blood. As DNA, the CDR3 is TGTGCCAGTAGTACGACCTCAACAGTCTCTGGGGCCAACGTCCTGACTTTC. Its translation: CASSTTSTVSGANVLTF.